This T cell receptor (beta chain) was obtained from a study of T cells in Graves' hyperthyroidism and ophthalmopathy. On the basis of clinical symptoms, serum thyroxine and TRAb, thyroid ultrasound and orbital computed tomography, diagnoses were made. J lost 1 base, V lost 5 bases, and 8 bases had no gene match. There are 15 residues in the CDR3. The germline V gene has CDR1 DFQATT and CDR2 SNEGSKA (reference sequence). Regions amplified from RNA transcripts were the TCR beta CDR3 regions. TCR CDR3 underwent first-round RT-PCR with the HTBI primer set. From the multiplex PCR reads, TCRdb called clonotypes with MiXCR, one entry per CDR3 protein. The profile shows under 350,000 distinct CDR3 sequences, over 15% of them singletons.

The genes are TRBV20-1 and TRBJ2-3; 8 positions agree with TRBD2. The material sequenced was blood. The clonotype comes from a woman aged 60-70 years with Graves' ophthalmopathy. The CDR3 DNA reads TGCAGTGCTTTCCCTCCGCGGGGGGGCACAGATACGCAGTATTTT. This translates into CSAFPPRGGTDTQYF.